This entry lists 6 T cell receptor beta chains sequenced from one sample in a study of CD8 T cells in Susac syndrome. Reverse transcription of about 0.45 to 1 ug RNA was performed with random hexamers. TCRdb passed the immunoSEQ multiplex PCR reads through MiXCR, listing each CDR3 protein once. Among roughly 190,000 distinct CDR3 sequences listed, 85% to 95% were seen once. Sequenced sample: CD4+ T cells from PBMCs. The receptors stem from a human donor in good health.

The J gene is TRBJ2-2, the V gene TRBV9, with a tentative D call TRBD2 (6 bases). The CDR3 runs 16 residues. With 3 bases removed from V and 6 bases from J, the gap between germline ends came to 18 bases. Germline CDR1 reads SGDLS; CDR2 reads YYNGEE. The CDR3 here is CASSGETRGLAGELFF. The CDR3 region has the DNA TGTGCCAGCAGCGGTGAGACGAGGGGACTCGCCGGGGAGCTGTTTTTT. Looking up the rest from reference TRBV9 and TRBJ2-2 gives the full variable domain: DSGVTQTPKHLITATGQRVTLRCSPRSGDLSVYWYQQSLDQGLQFLIQYYNGEERAKGNILERFSAQQFPDLHSELNLSSLELGDSALYFCASSGETRGLAGELFFGEGSRLTVL.

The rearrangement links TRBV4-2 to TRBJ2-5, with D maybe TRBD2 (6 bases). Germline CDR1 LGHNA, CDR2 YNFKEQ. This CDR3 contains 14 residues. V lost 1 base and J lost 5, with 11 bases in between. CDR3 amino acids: CASSQGKAGETQYF. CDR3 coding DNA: TGTGCCAGCAGCCAAGGCAAAGCGGGTGAGACCCAGTACTTC.

The CDR3 reads CASSVGLAREETQYF. The CDR3 DNA is TGTGCCAGCAGCGTAGGACTAGCTCGGGAAGAGACCCAGTACTTC. This sequence joins TRBV9 and TRBJ2-5; 7 bases fit TRBD2. The germline gives CDR1 SGDLS, CDR2 YYNGEE. V trimming: 0 bases; J trimming: 3 bases; junction bases outside the gene matches: 5. This CDR3 is 15 amino acids long.

In nucleotides, the CDR3 is TGTGCCAGTAGTATAGGCGGACAGGGGGCGAGGAACATTCAGTACTTC. As protein: CASSIGGQGARNIQYF. The V and J genes are TRBV19 and TRBJ2-4; 11 nucleotides line up with TRBD1. The germline gives CDR1 LNHDA, CDR2 SQIVND (reference sequence). The J segment lost 7 bases and the V segment lost 1 base, leaving 6 bases of the junction unmatched. This CDR3 is 16 amino acids long.

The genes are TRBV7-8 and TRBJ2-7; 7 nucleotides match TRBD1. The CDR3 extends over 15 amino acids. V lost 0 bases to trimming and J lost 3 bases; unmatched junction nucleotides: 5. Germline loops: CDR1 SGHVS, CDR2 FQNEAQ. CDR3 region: CASSLATPGGYEQYV. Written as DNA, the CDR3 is TGTGCCAGCAGCTTAGCGACCCCAGGGGGCTACGAGCAGTACGTC.

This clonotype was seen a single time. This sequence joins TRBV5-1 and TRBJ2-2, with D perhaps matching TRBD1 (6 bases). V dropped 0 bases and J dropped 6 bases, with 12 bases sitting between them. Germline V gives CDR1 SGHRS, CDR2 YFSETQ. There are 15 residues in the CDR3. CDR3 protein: CASSLDRVVSGELFF. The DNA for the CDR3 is TGCGCCAGCAGCTTGGACAGGGTCGTGTCCGGGGAGCTGTTTTTT.